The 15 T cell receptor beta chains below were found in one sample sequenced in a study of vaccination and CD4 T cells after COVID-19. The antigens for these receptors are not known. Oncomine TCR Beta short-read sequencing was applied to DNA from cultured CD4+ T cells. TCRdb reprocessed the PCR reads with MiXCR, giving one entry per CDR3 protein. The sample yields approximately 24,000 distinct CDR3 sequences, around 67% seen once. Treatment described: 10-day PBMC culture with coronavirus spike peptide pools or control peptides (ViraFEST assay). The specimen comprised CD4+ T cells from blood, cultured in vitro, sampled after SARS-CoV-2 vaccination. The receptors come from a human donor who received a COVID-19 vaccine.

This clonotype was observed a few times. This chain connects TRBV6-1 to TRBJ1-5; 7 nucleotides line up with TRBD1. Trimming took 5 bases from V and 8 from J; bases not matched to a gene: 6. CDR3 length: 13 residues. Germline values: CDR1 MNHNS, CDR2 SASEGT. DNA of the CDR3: TGTGCCAGCAGTCTTAACAGGGGAGAGCCCCAGCATTTT. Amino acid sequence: CASSLNRGEPQHF.

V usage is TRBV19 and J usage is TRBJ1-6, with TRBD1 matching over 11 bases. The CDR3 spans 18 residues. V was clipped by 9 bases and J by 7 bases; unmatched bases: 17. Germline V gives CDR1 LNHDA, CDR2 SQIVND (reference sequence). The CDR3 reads CASGGRTGGSLGNSPLHF. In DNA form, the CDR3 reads TGTGCCAGCGGGGGCCGGACAGGGGGCTCTTTGGGGAATTCACCCCTCCACTTT.

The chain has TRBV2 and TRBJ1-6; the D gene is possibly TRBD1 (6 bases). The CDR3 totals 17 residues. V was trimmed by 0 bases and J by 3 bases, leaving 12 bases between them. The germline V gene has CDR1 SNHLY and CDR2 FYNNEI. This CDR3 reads CASSEAGAGNYNSPLHF. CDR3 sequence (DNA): TGTGCCAGCAGTGAAGCGGGGGCAGGGAACTATAATTCACCCCTCCACTTT.

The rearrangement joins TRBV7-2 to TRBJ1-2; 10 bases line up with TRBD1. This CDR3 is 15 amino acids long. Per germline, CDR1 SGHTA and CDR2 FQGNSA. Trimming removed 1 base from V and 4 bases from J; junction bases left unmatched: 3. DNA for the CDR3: TGTGCCAGCAGCTTAGAGCGGACAGGGGGCTATGGCTACACCTTC. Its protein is CASSLERTGGYGYTF.

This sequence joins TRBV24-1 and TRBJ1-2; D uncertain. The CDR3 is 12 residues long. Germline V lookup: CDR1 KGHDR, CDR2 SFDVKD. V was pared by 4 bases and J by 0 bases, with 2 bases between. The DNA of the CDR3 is TGTGCCACCAGTGACGCTAACTATGGCTACACCTTC. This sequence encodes CATSDANYGYTF.

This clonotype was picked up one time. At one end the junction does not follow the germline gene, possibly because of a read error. CDR3 sequence reads: CSATRLAVRETHYF. The CDR3 nucleotides are TGCAGTGCTACCCGACTAGCGGTGAGAGAGACCCATTACTTC. This chain connects TRBV20-1 to TRBJ2-5, with TRBD2 matching 9 bases. This CDR3 is 14 amino acids long. Germline values: CDR1 DFQATT, CDR2 SNEGSKA (reference sequence).

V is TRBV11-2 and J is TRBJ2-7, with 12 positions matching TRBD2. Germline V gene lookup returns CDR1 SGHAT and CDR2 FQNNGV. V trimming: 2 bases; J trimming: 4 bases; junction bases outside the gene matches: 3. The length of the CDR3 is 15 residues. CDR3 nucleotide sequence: TGTGCCAGCAGCTTATCTAGCGGGGGGGGTTACGAGCAGTACTTC. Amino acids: CASSLSSGGGYEQYF.

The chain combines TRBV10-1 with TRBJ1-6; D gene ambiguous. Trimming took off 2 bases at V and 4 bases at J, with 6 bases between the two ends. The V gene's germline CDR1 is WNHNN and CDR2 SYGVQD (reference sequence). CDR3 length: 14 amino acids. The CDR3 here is CASSEDAYNSPLHF. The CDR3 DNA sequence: TGCGCCAGCAGTGAGGATGCTTATAATTCACCCCTCCACTTT.

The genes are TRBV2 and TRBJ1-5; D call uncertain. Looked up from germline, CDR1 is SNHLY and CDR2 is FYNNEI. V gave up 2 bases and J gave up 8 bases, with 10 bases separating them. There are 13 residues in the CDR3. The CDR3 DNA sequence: TGTGCCAGCAGTGAACACAGAAGGGAGCCCCAGCATTTT. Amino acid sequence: CASSEHRREPQHF.

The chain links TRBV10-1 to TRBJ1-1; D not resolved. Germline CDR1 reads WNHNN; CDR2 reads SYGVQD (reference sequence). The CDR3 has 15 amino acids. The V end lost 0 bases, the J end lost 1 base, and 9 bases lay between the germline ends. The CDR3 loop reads CASSESRQENTEAFF. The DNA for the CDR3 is TGCGCCAGCAGTGAGTCGCGGCAGGAGAACACTGAAGCTTTCTTT.

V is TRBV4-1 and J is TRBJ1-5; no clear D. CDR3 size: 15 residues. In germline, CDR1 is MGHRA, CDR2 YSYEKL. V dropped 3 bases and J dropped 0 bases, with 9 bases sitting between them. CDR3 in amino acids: CASSQGRNSNQPQHF. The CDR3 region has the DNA TGCGCCAGCAGCCAGGGGAGAAATAGCAATCAGCCCCAGCATTTT.

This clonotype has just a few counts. CDR3 nucleotides: TGTGCCAGCAGCTTAGATTTAAGGGCGGGCTCAAACATTCAGTACTTC. It is translated as CASSLDLRAGSNIQYF. The chain uses TRBV7-3 and TRBJ2-4; TRBD2 might be the D (5 bases). The V and J ends lost 2 bases and 6 bases respectively, with 17 bases between them. Germline V gene sequence: CDR1 SGHTA, CDR2 FQGTGA. The CDR3 is 16 residues long.

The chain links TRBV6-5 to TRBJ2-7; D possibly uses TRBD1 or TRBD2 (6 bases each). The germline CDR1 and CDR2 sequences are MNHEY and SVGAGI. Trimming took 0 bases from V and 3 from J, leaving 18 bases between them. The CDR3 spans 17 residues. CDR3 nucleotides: TGTGCCAGCAGTTACTCACTCTCGGGGGCGCGACACTACGAGCAGTACTTC. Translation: CASSYSLSGARHYEQYF.

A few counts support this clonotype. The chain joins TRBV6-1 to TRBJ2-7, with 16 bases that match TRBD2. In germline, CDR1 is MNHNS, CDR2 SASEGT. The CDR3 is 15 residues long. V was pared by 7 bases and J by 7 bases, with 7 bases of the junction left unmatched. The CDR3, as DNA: TGTGCCAGCATGGGACTAGCGGGGGGGACACGAGAGCAGTACTTC. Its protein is CASMGLAGGTREQYF.

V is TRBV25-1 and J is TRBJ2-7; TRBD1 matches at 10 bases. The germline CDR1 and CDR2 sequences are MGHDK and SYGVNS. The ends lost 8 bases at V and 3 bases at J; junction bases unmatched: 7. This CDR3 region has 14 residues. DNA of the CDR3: TGTGCCAGCTCACCGGGACAGGGGAACTACGAGCAGTACTTC. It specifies CASSPGQGNYEQYF.